This passage covers 32 T cell receptor beta chains from one sample sequenced in a study of blood T cell repertoires in COVID-19. Using immunoSEQ multiplex PCR, the repertoire was profiled, and TCRdb retains in-frame clones only, with some absent. Of some 260,000 clones listed, about 88% are singletons. The sequenced sample consisted of peripheral blood. The receptor set was obtained from a woman aged 40 to 50 who had recovered from COVID-19.

V is TRBV3-1 (or the pseudogene TRBV3-2) and J is TRBJ1-6; D ambiguous. Germline-derived CDR1 and CDR2 are LGHDT and YNNKEL (reference sequence). The length of the CDR3 is 16 residues. The V gene lost 4 bases and the J gene lost 7 bases, with 17 bases spanning the gap. CDR3 bases: TGTGCCAGCAGCCCCTCGGAGTTCTCAAGAAATTCACCCCTCCACTTT. It codes for CASSPSEFSRNSPLHF.

The chain has TRBV15 and TRBJ1-5; 7 bases are shared with TRBD1. The length of the CDR3 is 15 residues. The ends lost 4 bases at V and 7 bases at J; junction bases unmatched: 10. Germline V gives CDR1 LNHNV, CDR2 YYDKDF (reference sequence). CDR3 sequence (DNA): TGTGCCACCAGCATAAGCGGACAGGTGCGGCAGCCCCAGCATTTT. This sequence encodes CATSISGQVRQPQHF.

This clone was observed a single time. The chain couples TRBV6-2 or TRBV6-3 to TRBJ2-1; the D is unclear. This CDR3 has 11 amino acids. Trimming took off 6 bases at V and 12 bases at J, with 12 bases between the two ends. Germline V gene data show CDR1 as MNHEY and CDR2 as SVGEGT. This chain's CDR3 is CASSHQARQFF. The CDR3 nucleotides read TGTGCCAGCAGCCATCAGGCCCGGCAGTTCTTC.

The rearrangement links TRBV19 to TRBJ1-5; 9 nucleotides agree with TRBD1. The CDR3 spans 17 residues. V dropped 8 bases and J dropped 2; count of bases not matched to a gene: 13. Germline V gene data show CDR1 as LNHDA and CDR2 as SQIVND (reference sequence). This chain's CDR3 is CASQVGTTGGRNQPQHF. In DNA form, the CDR3 reads TGTGCCAGTCAAGTTGGGACCACAGGGGGCCGCAATCAGCCCCAGCATTTT.

V gene TRBV7-9 combines with J gene TRBJ1-5; perhaps TRBD1 as D (6 bases). The germline gives CDR1 SEHNR, CDR2 FQNEAQ (reference sequence). The germline V and J ends were trimmed by 6 bases and 11 bases, with 17 bases remaining between them. The CDR3 extends over 13 amino acids. CDR3 DNA: TGTGCCAGCAGTTGGGACACGGGTGAGGCCCAGCATTTT. Protein sequence: CASSWDTGEAQHF.

Of note for this clone: This specimen includes other DNA sequences encoding the same CDR3. The chain recombines TRBV28 with TRBJ1-2; D is uncertain. V lost 6 bases, J lost 2 bases, and 13 bases lay in between. The V gene's germline CDR1 is MDHEN and CDR2 SYDVKM. This CDR3 has 14 amino acids. CDR3 in DNA: TGTGCCAGCAGCACCTCCGGGAACAACTATGGCTACACCTTC. Its translation: CASSTSGNNYGYTF.

This chain uses TRBV7-2 with TRBJ2-5; tentative D call: TRBD2 (5 bases). Germline V gene data show CDR1 as SGHTA and CDR2 as FQGNSA. CDR3 length: 15 residues. Trimming left V 5 bases short and J 4 bases short, with 17 bases between. The CDR3 here is CASSPPAAAGETQYF. CDR3 bases: TGTGCCAGCAGCCCCCCGGCGGCGGCGGGAGAGACCCAGTACTTC.

In this sample, this clone turned up once. The chain employs TRBV27 and TRBJ2-7, with 11 bases that match TRBD2. Germline loops: CDR1 MNHEY, CDR2 SMNVEV (reference sequence). This CDR3 has 16 residues. The ends lost 4 bases at V and 2 bases at J; junction bases unmatched: 7. CDR3 amino acids: CASSSGTSGNPYEQYF. CDR3 nucleotides: TGTGCCAGCAGTTCCGGGACTAGCGGCAACCCCTACGAGCAGTACTTC.

The chain employs TRBV7-6 and TRBJ2-7; weak D call: TRBD2 (6 bases). The CDR3 runs 15 residues. The germline gives CDR1 SGHVS, CDR2 FNYEAQ. Trimming left V 5 bases short and J 0 bases short, with 14 bases between. The CDR3 nucleotides read TGTGCCAGCAGCCTGTGGGACTTGAGCTCCTACGAGCAGTACTTC. It encodes CASSLWDLSSYEQYF.

The V gene is TRBV7-3, the J gene TRBJ1-2; 11 nucleotides match TRBD1. V shed 2 bases, J shed 6 bases, and the junction held 5 bases outside the gene matches. Germline assignment: CDR1 SGHTA and CDR2 FQGTGA. The length of the CDR3 is 15 residues. Written as DNA, the CDR3 is TGTGCCAGCAGCTTAGCCGGGACAGGGGGTCATGGCTACACCTTC. Protein: CASSLAGTGGHGYTF.

This chain uses TRBV6-5 with TRBJ2-2; TRBD2 matches 13 bases. The CDR3 sequence is 15 residues long. Germline V gene lookup returns CDR1 MNHEY and CDR2 SVGAGI. Trimming removed 11 bases from V and 5 bases from J; junction bases left unmatched: 8. The CDR3 sequence: CAGRLAGGRTGELFF. The CDR3 DNA follows: TGTGCCGGAAGACTAGCGGGGGGTCGGACCGGGGAGCTGTTTTTT.

This clone was seen a few times. The V and J genes are TRBV2 and TRBJ1-1; D not certain. CDR3 size: 15 residues. Germline loops: CDR1 SNHLY, CDR2 FYNNEI. The V gene lost 6 bases and the J gene lost 0 bases, with 14 bases spanning the gap. The CDR3 is CASSIDRVLNTEAFF. The CDR3, as DNA: TGTGCCAGCAGCATAGACCGGGTCCTGAACACTGAAGCTTTCTTT.

V and J are TRBV27 and TRBJ2-3, with 9 bases identical to TRBD2. Germline CDR1 MNHEY, CDR2 SMNVEV (reference sequence). V gave up 7 bases and J gave up 9 bases; unmatched junction bases: 2. There are 11 residues in the CDR3. The DNA of the CDR3 is TGTGCCAGCACTAGCGGGATCACGCAGTATTTT. Its translation is CASTSGITQYF.

The chain joins TRBV7-8 to TRBJ2-1; the match to TRBD2 covers 9 bases. The ends lost 3 bases at V and 2 bases at J; junction bases unmatched: 14. Germline CDR1 and CDR2: SGHVS and FQNEAQ. The CDR3 runs to 19 residues. The CDR3 DNA is TGTGCCAGCAGCTTCATTCCGGGCGGGAGGGTTAATGCCTACAATGAGCAGTTCTTC. As protein: CASSFIPGGRVNAYNEQFF.

This chain connects TRBV5-6 to TRBJ2-7; D unresolved. CDR3 size: 13 residues. V was trimmed by 1 base and J by 1 base, leaving 6 bases between them. CDR1 and CDR2 (germline): SGHDT, YYEEEE. In nucleotides, the CDR3 is TGTGCCAGCAGCTTGTCACAGTCCTACGAGCAGTACTTC. It codes for CASSLSQSYEQYF.

This clone was counted once. The rearrangement links TRBV6-5 to TRBJ2-7, with a possible D match to TRBD1 (5 bases). V shed 2 bases and J shed 2 bases, with 16 bases lying between them. The CDR3 is 16 residues long. Germline V gives CDR1 MNHEY, CDR2 SVGAGI. For the CDR3, the DNA is TGTGCCAGCAGTTACATAACAGGTCATACCACCTACGAGCAGTACTTC. This sequence encodes CASSYITGHTTYEQYF.

This chain uses TRBV3-1 (or the pseudogene TRBV3-2) with TRBJ2-5; TRBD1 might be the D (5 bases). This CDR3 contains 14 residues. V was pared by 4 bases and J by 5 bases, with 14 bases between. Germline-derived CDR1 and CDR2 are LGHDT and YNNKEL (reference sequence). The CDR3, as DNA: TGTGCCAGCAGCCTCAGCTGGGGCAGGGAGACCCAGTACTTC. This sequence encodes CASSLSWGRETQYF.

The V and J genes are TRBV7-2 and TRBJ2-3; the D gene is possibly TRBD2 (5 bases). Trimming stripped 0 bases from V and 2 bases from J, with 18 bases between. The CDR3 runs to 18 residues. CDR1 is SGHTA and CDR2 is FQGNSA in the germline V gene. In nucleotides, the CDR3 is TGTGCCAGCAGCTTAGCGCGGGCCTACCCCCTGCCCACAGATACGCAGTATTTT. Its translation is CASSLARAYPLPTDTQYF.

Written as DNA, the CDR3 is TGTGCCAGCAGCTTAGTTTTTGGCCGCTACAATGAGCAGTTCTTC. Residues: CASSLVFGRYNEQFF. This rearrangement joins TRBV11-3 to TRBJ2-1, with unresolved D. With 1 base removed from V and 3 bases from J, the gap between germline ends came to 10 bases. CDR1 and CDR2 from the germline V gene are SGHNT and YENEEA. The CDR3 has 15 amino acids.

The rearrangement links TRBV3-1 (or the pseudogene TRBV3-2) to TRBJ2-7; D is possibly TRBD1 (5 bases). Trimming pared 4 bases from V and 2 bases from J, leaving 15 bases between. CDR3 size: 15 residues. Germline lookup yields CDR1 LGHDT and CDR2 YNNKEL (reference sequence). CDR3 loop: CASSRTGGGTYEQYF. In DNA, the CDR3 is TGTGCCAGCAGCCGAACAGGCGGCGGAACCTACGAGCAGTACTTC.

The rearrangement joins TRBV7-9 to TRBJ2-7, with 7 positions matching TRBD1. This CDR3 has 12 residues. Losses at the gene ends were 11 bases for V and 2 bases for J; bases not matched to a gene: 6. Germline V gene sequence: CDR1 SEHNR, CDR2 FQNEAQ (reference sequence). The CDR3 DNA reads TGTGCCTCCTGGGACAGCACCTACGAGCAGTACTTC. Amino acids: CASWDSTYEQYF.

The chain has TRBV7-3 and TRBJ1-2; D might be TRBD1 (5 bases). V gave up 4 bases and J gave up 4 bases, with 10 bases separating them. Looked up from germline, CDR1 is SGHTA and CDR2 is FQGTGA. This CDR3 region has 13 residues. CDR3 DNA: TGTGCCAGCAGCTCCTCAGGGTTCTATGGCTACACCTTC. Protein: CASSSSGFYGYTF.

The chain uses TRBV18 and TRBJ2-7; 7 nucleotides align to TRBD1. The CDR3 covers 16 residues. Germline CDR1 and CDR2: KGHSH and LQKENI. V lost 6 bases to trimming and J lost 0 bases; unmatched junction nucleotides: 11. CDR3 residues: CASSPRGQAYSYEQYF. The CDR3 bases are TGTGCCAGCTCGCCGAGAGGACAGGCGTACTCCTACGAGCAGTACTTC.

The V and J genes are TRBV28 and TRBJ1-4; TRBD1 agrees at 11 bases. Germline V gene lookup returns CDR1 MDHEN and CDR2 SYDVKM. J gave up 0 bases and V 6 bases, and 9 bases lay outside the gene matches. The length of the CDR3 is 18 residues. The CDR3 nucleotides read TGTGCCAGCAGCCTACCGGGACAGGGGGGGACAACTAATGAAAAACTGTTTTTT. It translates to CASSLPGQGGTTNEKLFF.

CDR3 DNA sequence: TGTGCCAGCAGTTTATGGCAGGGGTCCCAATTAAGGACTGAAGCTTTCTTT. Its translation: CASSLWQGSQLRTEAFF. J is TRBJ1-1 and V is TRBV28, with D tentatively TRBD1 (6 bases). The CDR3 sequence is 17 residues long. Germline lookup yields CDR1 MDHEN and CDR2 SYDVKM. With 0 bases removed from V and 5 bases from J, the gap between germline ends came to 19 bases.

This chain links TRBV7-6 with TRBJ1-1, with D possibly being TRBD1 (6 bases). Trimming took off 5 bases at V and 3 bases at J, with 10 bases between the two ends. The CDR3 runs 13 residues. Germline loops: CDR1 SGHVS, CDR2 FNYEAQ. CDR3 protein: CASSLHRDTEAFF. The CDR3 DNA reads TGTGCCAGCAGCCTCCACAGGGACACTGAAGCTTTCTTT.

The sample holds one count of this clone. CDR3 protein: CASSSQEADTQYF. CDR3 coding DNA: TGTGCCAGCAGTTCCCAGGAGGCAGATACGCAGTATTTT. The chain combines TRBV7-6 with TRBJ2-3; weak D call: TRBD2 (5 bases). The CDR3 extends over 13 amino acids. The germline V and J ends were trimmed by 6 bases and 4 bases, with 11 bases remaining between them. The germline gives CDR1 SGHVS, CDR2 FNYEAQ.

The chain links TRBV29-1 to TRBJ2-3; weak D call: TRBD2 (6 bases). The CDR3 sequence is 14 residues long. Per germline, CDR1 SQVTM and CDR2 ANQGSEA. Trimming left V 7 bases short and J 0 bases short, with 14 bases between. This CDR3 is CSGGPGLSTDTQYF. The DNA of the CDR3 is TGCAGCGGTGGCCCGGGACTGAGCACAGATACGCAGTATTTT.

DNA for the CDR3: TGTGCCAGCAGCCCAAATCTCAACCCTAGCTGGGCGCAGTATTTT. Translating it yields CASSPNLNPSWAQYF. The chain couples TRBV7-2 to TRBJ2-3, with D tentatively TRBD2 (5 bases). The CDR3 runs 15 residues. Trimming cost V 5 bases and J 10 bases, with 22 bases left between them. Germline V CDR1 and CDR2: SGHTA, FQGNSA.

V gene TRBV27 combines with J gene TRBJ2-7, with TRBD1 identical over 8 bases. V lost 5 bases and J lost 2; bases outside the gene matches: 11. CDR3 length: 16 residues. CDR1 is MNHEY and CDR2 is SMNVEV in the germline V gene (reference sequence). This CDR3 is CASSPRTGKSPYEQYF. Here the CDR3 DNA reads TGTGCCAGCAGTCCGCGGACAGGGAAGAGTCCCTACGAGCAGTACTTC.

V usage is TRBV25-1 and J usage is TRBJ2-1, with D maybe TRBD1 (6 bases). Trimming took off 4 bases at V and 3 bases at J, with 7 bases between the two ends. From germline, CDR1 is MGHDK and CDR2 SYGVNS. This CDR3 has 13 amino acids. The CDR3 DNA reads as TGTGCCAGCAGTGCGGGACACTACAATGAGCAGTTCTTC. Its translation is CASSAGHYNEQFF.

The V gene is TRBV4-1, the J gene TRBJ2-3, with 13 nucleotides matching TRBD2. The CDR3 extends over 18 amino acids. V lost 2 bases, J lost 5 bases, and 10 bases stayed unmatched. CDR1 is MGHRA and CDR2 is YSYEKL in the germline V gene. The CDR3 coding sequence is TGCGCCAGCAGCCAAAAAGGAGGATGGACTAGCGGGGGAGATACGCAGTATTTT. Its protein product is CASSQKGGWTSGGDTQYF.